What follows describes a single T cell receptor (beta chain). The CDR3 spans 12 residues. Germline lookup yields CDR1 MNHEY and CDR2 SVGAGI. Trimming took off 6 bases at V and 3 bases at J, with 9 bases between the two ends. The record originates from a study of blood T cell repertoires in COVID-19. The overall study: T cells, B-cell-depleted T cells, or PBMCs supplied cDNA or gDNA.

In the original workflow: Reference gene primers were amplified, and this amplification served to estimate nucleated cell counts. The assay was immunoSEQ multiplex PCR, and TCRdb's table has in-frame clones only and misses some. For V, J and clone size, that table is used; D and trimming come from the DNA. The data contain 200,000 to 300,000 clones, approximately 88% of them singletons. The gene calls are TRBV6-5 and TRBJ2-7, with D perhaps matching TRBD1 (6 bases). Material for sequencing was peripheral blood. The sequence came from a woman in her 30s with COVID-19, enrolled during active disease. CDR3 sequence: CASRQGRYEQYF. The DNA for the CDR3 is TGTGCCAGCAGACAGGGCCGCTACGAGCAGTACTTC.